The 9 T cell receptor beta chains in this list originate from one sample, sequenced in a study of control samples from healthy donors and cancer patients. Sequenced by immunoSEQ multiplex PCR; TCRdb stores in-frame clones only, minus some. The data contain about 120,000 clones, around 93% of them singletons. The sequenced sample consisted of blood. Receptor source: a woman between 50 and 59 years old in good health.

The CDR3 DNA reads as TGTGCCAGCAGTCCGTCCCCTAGTCACAATGAGCAGTTCTTC. Translating it yields CASSPSPSHNEQFF. The chain joins TRBV6-4 to TRBJ2-1; no definite D call. The V gene's germline CDR1 is MRHNA and CDR2 SNTAGT. V shed 5 bases and J shed 5 bases, with 13 bases lying between them. The CDR3 is 14 residues long.

As regards this clone: The same CDR3 is also encoded by other DNA sequences in this sample. The chain is built from TRBV5-8 and TRBJ2-6; 7 nucleotides agree with TRBD2. Germline values: CDR1 SGHTS, CDR2 YDEGEE. This CDR3 spans 16 amino acids. Germline trimming cut 4 bases from V and 2 bases from J; bases unmatched to any gene: 6. In DNA form, the CDR3 reads TGTGCCAGCAGCGCCGGGGCGGGGGCTGGGGCCAACGTCCTGACTTTC. It encodes CASSAGAGAGANVLTF.

This clone turned up a few times. This chain joins TRBV28 and TRBJ1-3; D is ambiguous. The CDR3 loop spans 15 amino acids. Trimming stripped 5 bases from V and 4 bases from J, with 15 bases between. Germline CDR1 and CDR2: MDHEN and SYDVKM. CDR3 nucleotides: TGTGCCAGCAGTCCCCCTTCGGGATCGGGAAACACCATATATTTT. Protein sequence: CASSPPSGSGNTIYF.

This chain joins TRBV5-1 and TRBJ1-2; 7 bases are a match to TRBD1. The germline CDR1 and CDR2 sequences are SGHRS and YFSETQ. CDR3 length: 14 amino acids. The V and J ends lost 5 bases and 8 bases, in that order; junction bases with no gene match: 12. The CDR3, as DNA: TGCGCCAGCAGACCGACAGGGAGTTTAGAGGGCTACACCTTC. It translates to CASRPTGSLEGYTF.

The V gene is TRBV2, the J gene TRBJ1-5; no reliable D call. The CDR3 sequence is 13 residues long. Trimming left V 11 bases short and J 0 bases short, with 11 bases between. Germline CDR1 and CDR2: SNHLY and FYNNEI. The CDR3 DNA sequence: TGTGCCGGAAAAGGGCGTAGCAATCAGCCCCAGCATTTT. This gives the protein CAGKGRSNQPQHF.

The gene calls are TRBV27 and TRBJ1-2, with no clear D. V dropped 6 bases and J dropped 8 bases, with 19 bases sitting between them. The CDR3 is made up of 14 amino acids. The germline V gene has CDR1 MNHEY and CDR2 SMNVEV (reference sequence). CDR3 DNA: TGTGCCAGCAGCCCCTTGAGCTCCGGGGAGGGCTACACCTTC. Translating it yields CASSPLSSGEGYTF.

The chain combines TRBV6-6 with TRBJ2-3; 8 nucleotides match TRBD2. There are 17 residues in the CDR3. Unmatched junction bases numbered 13, after V lost 5 bases and J lost 3 bases. Germline-derived CDR1 and CDR2 are MNHNY and SVGAGI (reference sequence). CDR3 bases: TGTGCCAGCAGTCCAACTAGCGGTTCGAGGGGGACAGATACGCAGTATTTT. This gives the protein CASSPTSGSRGTDTQYF.

V and J are TRBV19 and TRBJ1-2; 10 bases fit TRBD1. CDR1 is LNHDA and CDR2 is SQIVND in the germline V gene (reference sequence). Trimming at V came to 5 bases and at J to 4 bases, leaving 7 bases not matched to a gene. The CDR3 has 15 amino acids. CDR3 region: CASSPRQGAGYGYTF. The CDR3 nucleotides are TGTGCCAGTAGTCCCAGACAGGGGGCTGGCTATGGCTACACCTTC.

This chain links TRBV15 with TRBJ1-1, with unresolved D. The CDR3 is 12 amino acids. Deletions cut 0 bases from V and 5 bases from J, with 4 bases between. Germline assignment: CDR1 LNHNV and CDR2 YYDKDF (reference sequence). In nucleotides, the CDR3 is TGTGCCACCAGCAGAGATGGAACTGAAGCTTTCTTT. Encoded protein: CATSRDGTEAFF.